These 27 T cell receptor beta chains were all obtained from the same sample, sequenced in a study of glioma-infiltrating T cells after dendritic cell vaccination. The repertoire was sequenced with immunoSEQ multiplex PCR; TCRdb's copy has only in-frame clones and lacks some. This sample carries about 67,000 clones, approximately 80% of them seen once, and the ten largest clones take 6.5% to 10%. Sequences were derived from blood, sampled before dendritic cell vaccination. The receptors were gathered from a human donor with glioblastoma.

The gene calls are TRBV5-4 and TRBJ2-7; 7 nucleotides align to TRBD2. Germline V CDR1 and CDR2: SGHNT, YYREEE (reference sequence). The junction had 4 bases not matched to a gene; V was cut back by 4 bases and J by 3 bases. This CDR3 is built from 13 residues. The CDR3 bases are TGTGCCAGCAGCCCCGGACTAGTCTACGAGCAGTACTTC. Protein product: CASSPGLVYEQYF.

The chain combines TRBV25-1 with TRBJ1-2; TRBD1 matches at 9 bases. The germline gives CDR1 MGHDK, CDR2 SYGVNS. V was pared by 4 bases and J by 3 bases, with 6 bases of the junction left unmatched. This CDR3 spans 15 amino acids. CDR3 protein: CASSGWDRADYGYTF. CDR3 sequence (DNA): TGTGCCAGCAGTGGATGGGACAGGGCGGACTATGGCTACACCTTC.

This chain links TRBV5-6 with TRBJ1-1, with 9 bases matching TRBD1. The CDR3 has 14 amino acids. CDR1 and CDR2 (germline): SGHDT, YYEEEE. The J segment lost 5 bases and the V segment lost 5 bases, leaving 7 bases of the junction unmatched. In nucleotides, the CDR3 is TGTGCCAGCAGGGGACAGGGCTTGGGGACTGAAGCTTTCTTT. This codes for CASRGQGLGTEAFF.

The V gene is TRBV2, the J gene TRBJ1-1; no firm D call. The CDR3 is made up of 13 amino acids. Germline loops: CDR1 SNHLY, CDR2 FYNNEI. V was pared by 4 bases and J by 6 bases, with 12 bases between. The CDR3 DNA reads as TGTGCCAGCAGTGTGGAGCTCGAGGCTGAAGCTTTCTTT. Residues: CASSVELEAEAFF.

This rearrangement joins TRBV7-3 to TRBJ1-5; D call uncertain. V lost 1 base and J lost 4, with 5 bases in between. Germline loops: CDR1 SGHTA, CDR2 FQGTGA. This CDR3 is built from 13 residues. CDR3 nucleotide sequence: TGTGCCAGCAGCTTAAACAGTAATCAGCCCCAGCATTTT. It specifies CASSLNSNQPQHF.

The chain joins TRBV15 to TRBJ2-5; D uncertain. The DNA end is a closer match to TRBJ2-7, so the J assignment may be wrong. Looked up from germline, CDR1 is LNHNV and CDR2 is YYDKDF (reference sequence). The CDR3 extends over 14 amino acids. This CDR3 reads CATSRESDSTEQYF. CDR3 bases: TGTGCCACCAGCAGGGAGTCCGACTCAACCGAGCAGTACTTC.

The CDR3, as DNA: TGTGCCAGCAGTTACTCGAGCGATATCCGGAGATCACCCCTCCACTTT. The encoded protein is CASSYSSDIRRSPLHF. The rearrangement joins TRBV6-5 to TRBJ1-6; D uncertain. The CDR3 totals 16 residues. Trimming left V 0 bases short and J 10 bases short, with 16 bases between. The germline V gene has CDR1 MNHEY and CDR2 SVGAGI.

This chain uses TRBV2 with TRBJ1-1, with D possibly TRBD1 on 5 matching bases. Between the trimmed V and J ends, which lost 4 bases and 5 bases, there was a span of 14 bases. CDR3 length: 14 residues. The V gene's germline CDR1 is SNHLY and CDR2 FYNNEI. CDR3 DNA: TGTGCCAGCAGTGTAACTCTCGGGGGAACTGAAGCTTTCTTT. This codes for CASSVTLGGTEAFF.

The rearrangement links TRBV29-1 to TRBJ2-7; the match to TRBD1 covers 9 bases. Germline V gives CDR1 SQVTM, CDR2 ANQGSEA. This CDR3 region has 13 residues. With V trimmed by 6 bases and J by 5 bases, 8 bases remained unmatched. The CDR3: CSVEKDRGHEQYF. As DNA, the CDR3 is TGCAGCGTGGAAAAGGACAGGGGCCACGAGCAGTACTTC.

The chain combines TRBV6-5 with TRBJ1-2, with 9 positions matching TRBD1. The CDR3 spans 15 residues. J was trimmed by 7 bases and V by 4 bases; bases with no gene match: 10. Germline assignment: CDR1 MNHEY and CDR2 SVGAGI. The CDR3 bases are TGTGCCAGCAGTTCGTTAACAGGGGGCACTCCTGGCTACACCTTC. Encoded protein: CASSSLTGGTPGYTF.

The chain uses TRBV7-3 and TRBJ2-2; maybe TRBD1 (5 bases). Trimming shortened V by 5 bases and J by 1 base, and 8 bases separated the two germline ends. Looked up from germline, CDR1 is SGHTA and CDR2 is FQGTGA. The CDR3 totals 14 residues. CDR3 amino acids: CASSVDRNTGELFF. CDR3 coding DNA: TGTGCCAGCAGCGTAGACAGGAACACCGGGGAGCTGTTTTTT.

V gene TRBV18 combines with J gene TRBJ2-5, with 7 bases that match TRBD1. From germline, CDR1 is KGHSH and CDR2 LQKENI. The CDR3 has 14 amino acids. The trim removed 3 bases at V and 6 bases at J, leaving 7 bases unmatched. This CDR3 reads CASSPAGDSQTQYF. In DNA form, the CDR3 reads TGTGCCAGCTCACCCGCCGGGGACAGCCAGACCCAGTACTTC.

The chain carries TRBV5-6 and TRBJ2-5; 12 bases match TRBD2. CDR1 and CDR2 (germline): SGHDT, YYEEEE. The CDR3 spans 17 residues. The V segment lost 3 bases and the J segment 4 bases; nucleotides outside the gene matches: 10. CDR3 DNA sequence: TGTGCCAGCAGCTCGGTATATCTAGCGGGGGGGCGAGAGACCCAGTACTTC. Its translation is CASSSVYLAGGRETQYF.

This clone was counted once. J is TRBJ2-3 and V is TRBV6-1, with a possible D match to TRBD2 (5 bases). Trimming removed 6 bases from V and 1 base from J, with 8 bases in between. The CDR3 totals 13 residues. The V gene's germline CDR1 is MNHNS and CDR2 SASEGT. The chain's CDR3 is CASRDSGTDTQYF. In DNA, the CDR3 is TGTGCCAGCAGGGACTCTGGCACAGATACGCAGTATTTT.

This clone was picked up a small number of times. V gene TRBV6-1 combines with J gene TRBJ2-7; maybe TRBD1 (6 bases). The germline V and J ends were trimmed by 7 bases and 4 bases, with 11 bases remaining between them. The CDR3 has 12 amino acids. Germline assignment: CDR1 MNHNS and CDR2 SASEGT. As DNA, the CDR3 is TGTGCCAGCATAAACAGGGAGTACGAGCAGTACTTC. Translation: CASINREYEQYF.

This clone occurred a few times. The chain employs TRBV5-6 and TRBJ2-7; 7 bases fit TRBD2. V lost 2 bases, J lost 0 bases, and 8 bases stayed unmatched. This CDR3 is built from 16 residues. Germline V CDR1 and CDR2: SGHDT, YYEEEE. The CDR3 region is CASSLGPGGSSYEQYF. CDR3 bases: TGTGCCAGCAGCTTAGGACCCGGGGGGAGCTCCTACGAGCAGTACTTC. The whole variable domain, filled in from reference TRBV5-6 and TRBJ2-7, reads DAGVTQSPTHLIKTRGQQVTLRCSPKSGHDTVSWYQQALGQGPQFIFQYYEEEERQRGNFPDRFSGHQFPNYSSELNVNALLLGDSALYLCASSLGPGGSSYEQYFGPGTRLTVT.

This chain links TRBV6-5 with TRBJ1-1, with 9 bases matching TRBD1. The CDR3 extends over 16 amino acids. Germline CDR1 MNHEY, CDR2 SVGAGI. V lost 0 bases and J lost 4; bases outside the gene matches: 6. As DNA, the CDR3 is TGTGCCAGCAGTTACTCAACAGGGGGCTTGAGCACTGAAGCTTTCTTT. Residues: CASSYSTGGLSTEAFF.

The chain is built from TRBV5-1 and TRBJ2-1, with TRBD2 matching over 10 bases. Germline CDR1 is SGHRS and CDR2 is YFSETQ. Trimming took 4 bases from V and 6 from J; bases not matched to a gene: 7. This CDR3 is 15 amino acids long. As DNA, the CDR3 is TGCGCCAGCAGCCGGTTAGCGGGGGGTGGCAATGAGCAGTTCTTC. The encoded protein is CASSRLAGGGNEQFF.

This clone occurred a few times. Here the CDR3 DNA reads TGTGCCACCAAAAGGGACAGAGGGGAAAAACTGTTTTTT. Its protein is CATKRDRGEKLFF. The rearrangement uses TRBV19 and TRBJ1-4; TRBD1 agrees at 7 bases. CDR1 is LNHDA, CDR2 SQIVND, per germline (reference sequence). After removal of 10 bases from V and 8 bases from J, the junction contained 10 bases not matched to a gene. The CDR3 extends over 13 amino acids.

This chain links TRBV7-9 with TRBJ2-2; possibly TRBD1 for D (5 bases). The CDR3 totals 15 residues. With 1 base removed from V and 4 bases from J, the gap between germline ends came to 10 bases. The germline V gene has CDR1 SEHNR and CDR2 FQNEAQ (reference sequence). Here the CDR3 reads CASSLVPGITGELFF. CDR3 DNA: TGTGCCAGCAGCTTAGTCCCAGGGATCACCGGGGAGCTGTTTTTT.

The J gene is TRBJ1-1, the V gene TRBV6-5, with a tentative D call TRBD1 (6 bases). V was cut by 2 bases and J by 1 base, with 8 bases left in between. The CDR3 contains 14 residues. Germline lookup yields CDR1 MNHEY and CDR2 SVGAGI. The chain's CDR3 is CASSYHRENTEAFF. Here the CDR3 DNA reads TGTGCCAGCAGTTACCACAGGGAGAACACTGAAGCTTTCTTT.

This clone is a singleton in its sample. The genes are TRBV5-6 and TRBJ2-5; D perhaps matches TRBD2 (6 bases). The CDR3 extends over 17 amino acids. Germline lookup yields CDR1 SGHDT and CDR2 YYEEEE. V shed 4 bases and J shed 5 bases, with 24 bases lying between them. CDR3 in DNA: TGTGCCAGCAGCCAAGGCGGGGTCAGGGCGGGGCGGGAGACCCAGTACTTC. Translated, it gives CASSQGGVRAGRETQYF.

The CDR3 bases are TGTGCCAGCAGCTTCCGGGACAGGGTATCCAATGAGCAGTTCTTC. This gives the protein CASSFRDRVSNEQFF. This chain connects TRBV7-2 to TRBJ2-1; 9 bases are shared with TRBD1. Germline V gene data show CDR1 as SGHTA and CDR2 as FQGNSA. The junction had 6 bases not matched to a gene; V was cut back by 3 bases and J by 6 bases. The CDR3 totals 15 residues.

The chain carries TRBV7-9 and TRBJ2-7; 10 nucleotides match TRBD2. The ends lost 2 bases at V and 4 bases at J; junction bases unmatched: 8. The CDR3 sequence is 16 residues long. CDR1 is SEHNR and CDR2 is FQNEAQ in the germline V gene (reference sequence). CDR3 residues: CASSLSSGGSKYEQYF. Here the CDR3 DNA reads TGTGCCAGCAGCTTATCTAGCGGGGGTTCCAAGTACGAGCAGTACTTC.

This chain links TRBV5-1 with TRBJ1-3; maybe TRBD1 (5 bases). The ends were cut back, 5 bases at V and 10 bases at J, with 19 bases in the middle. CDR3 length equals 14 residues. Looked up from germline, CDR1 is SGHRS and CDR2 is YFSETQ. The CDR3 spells CASRDQGPAGTIYF. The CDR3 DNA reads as TGCGCCAGCAGGGACCAAGGGCCGGCAGGGACCATATATTTT. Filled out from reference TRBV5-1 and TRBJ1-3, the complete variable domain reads KAGVTQTPRYLIKTRGQQVTLSCSPISGHRSVSWYQQTPGQGLQFLFEYFSETQRNKGNFPGRFSGRQFSNSRSEMNVSTLELGDSALYLCASRDQGPAGTIYFGEGSWLTVV.

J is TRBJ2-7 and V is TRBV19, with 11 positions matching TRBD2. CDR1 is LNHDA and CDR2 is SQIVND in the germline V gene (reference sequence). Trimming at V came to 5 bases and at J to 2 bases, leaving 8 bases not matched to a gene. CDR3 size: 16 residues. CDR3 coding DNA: TGTGCCAGTAGTTTGAAGACTAGCGGGGAAACCTACGAGCAGTACTTC. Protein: CASSLKTSGETYEQYF.

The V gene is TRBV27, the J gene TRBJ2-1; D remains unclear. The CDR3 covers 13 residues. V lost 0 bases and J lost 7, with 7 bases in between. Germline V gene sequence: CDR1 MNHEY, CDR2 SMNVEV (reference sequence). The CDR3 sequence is CASSLSNRNEQFF. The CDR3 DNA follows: TGTGCCAGCAGTTTATCGAACAGAAATGAGCAGTTCTTC.